Listed here are 19 T cell receptor beta chains from one sample, sequenced in a study of T-cell memory formation after mild COVID-19. In TCRdb, the 5' RACE reads were re-called with MiXCR into one record per CDR3 protein. The repertoire holds under 450,000 distinct CDR3 sequences, with 13% to 15% as singletons. Sequenced input: PBMCs or a T cell subset sorted from them (not recorded which). These TCRs come from a man between 18 and 35 years old who had mild COVID-19 (a few samples of this study predate the infection). Cell type and time point are not known.

This chain links TRBV5-4 with TRBJ2-1; maybe TRBD2 (6 bases). The V end lost 7 bases, the J end lost 8 bases, and 22 bases lay between the germline ends. The germline gives CDR1 SGHNT, CDR2 YYREEE (reference sequence). The CDR3 is made up of 15 amino acids. The CDR3 loop is CASDVGGSVRDEQFF. CDR3 coding DNA: TGTGCCAGCGACGTGGGGGGTAGCGTTCGGGATGAGCAGTTCTTC.

This clonotype appeared a few times. This rearrangement joins TRBV15 to TRBJ2-5; 8 bases are a match to TRBD2. Unmatched junction bases numbered 5, after V lost 3 bases and J lost 2 bases. CDR1 and CDR2 from the germline V gene are LNHNV and YYDKDF (reference sequence). The CDR3 loop spans 15 amino acids. This CDR3 reads CATSRSGGAQETQYF. CDR3 DNA sequence: TGTGCCACCAGCAGGTCCGGGGGGGCTCAAGAGACCCAGTACTTC.

CDR3 coding DNA: TGTGCCACCAGTGAGCCGGGACAGGGATACAATGAGCAGTTCTTC. It translates to CATSEPGQGYNEQFF. This sequence joins TRBV24-1 and TRBJ2-1; 9 bases match TRBD1. CDR3 size: 15 residues. Germline V gives CDR1 KGHDR, CDR2 SFDVKD. With 4 bases clipped from V and 4 bases from J, the junction kept 4 bases outside the gene matches.

This clonotype was detected a few times. The CDR3 here is CASSGGDGGTGELFF. CDR3 sequence (DNA): TGTGCCAGCAGCGGAGGGGACGGCGGCACCGGGGAGCTGTTTTTT. The chain carries TRBV9 and TRBJ2-2; TRBD1 or TRBD2 may be the D gene (5 bases each). Germline CDR1 is SGDLS and CDR2 is YYNGEE. The CDR3 extends over 15 amino acids. V dropped 3 bases and J dropped 4 bases, with 13 bases sitting between them.

This chain joins TRBV7-4 and TRBJ2-7; no firm D call. Between the trimmed V and J ends, which lost 3 bases and 5 bases, there was a span of 11 bases. The CDR3 has 13 amino acids. The germline V gene has CDR1 SGHVT and CDR2 SQSDAQ. The CDR3 region has the DNA TGTGCCAGCAGCTTTTGGCAGGCCCACGAGCAGTACGTC. Translating gives CASSFWQAHEQYV.

V gene TRBV15 combines with J gene TRBJ1-1; no firm D call. Trimming took off 3 bases at V and 3 bases at J, with 8 bases between the two ends. The CDR3 is 13 amino acids. Germline V gives CDR1 LNHNV, CDR2 YYDKDF (reference sequence). The CDR3 sequence: CATSSGPYTEAFF. The CDR3 DNA sequence: TGTGCCACCAGCAGCGGACCTTACACTGAAGCTTTCTTT.

This clonotype was counted at least ten times. The chain uses TRBV7-2 and TRBJ2-5; 11 nucleotides align to TRBD1. This CDR3 spans 16 amino acids. Germline lookup yields CDR1 SGHTA and CDR2 FQGNSA. V dropped 5 bases and J dropped 0; count of bases not matched to a gene: 5. The CDR3 sequence: CASSPWTGGYQETQYF. The CDR3 DNA follows: TGTGCCAGCAGCCCCTGGACAGGGGGCTACCAAGAGACCCAGTACTTC. The variable domain in full, with the rest retrieved from reference TRBV7-2 and TRBJ2-5, is GAGVSQSPSNKVTEKGKDVELRCDPISGHTALYWYRQSLGQGLEFLIYFQGNSAPDKSGLPSDRFSAERTGGSVSTLTIQRTQQEDSAVYLCASSPWTGGYQETQYFGPGTRLLVL.

This clonotype was observed a handful of times. The V call is TRBV5-5, the J call TRBJ2-3, with 7 bases identical to TRBD1. CDR1 is SGHKS, CDR2 YYEKEE, per germline (reference sequence). CDR3 length equals 16 residues. Trimming at V came to 4 bases and at J to 4 bases, leaving 12 bases not matched to a gene. CDR3 sequence reads: CASSTGKQGNADTQYF. CDR3 sequence (DNA): TGTGCCAGCAGCACAGGAAAACAGGGGAACGCAGATACGCAGTATTTT.

J is TRBJ1-5 and V is TRBV12-3 or TRBV12-4, with D maybe TRBD1 (5 bases). V was trimmed by 7 bases and J by 5 bases, leaving 15 bases between them. CDR3 length equals 14 residues. The DNA for the CDR3 is TGTGCCAGCACAGGGCTCGCCTCCGATCAGCCCCAGCATTTT. The encoded protein is CASTGLASDQPQHF.

This clonotype showed up just a few times. The chain uses TRBV6-5 and TRBJ1-2, with a weak D call TRBD1 (5 bases). CDR1 MNHEY and CDR2 SVGAGI come from the germline V gene. Trimming removed 2 bases from V and 4 bases from J, with 11 bases in between. This CDR3 region has 14 residues. The CDR3 bases are TGTGCCAGCAGTTACGGGGCAGACGTCTATGGCTACACCTTC. Translating gives CASSYGADVYGYTF.

In this sample, this clonotype turned up many times. The junction departs from germline at one end; a sequencing error may be responsible. The chain joins TRBV6-5 to TRBJ1-4; D not resolved. The germline gives CDR1 MNHEY, CDR2 SVGAGI. The CDR3 has 16 residues. CDR3 DNA: TGTGCCAGCAGTTACCGCTTTAATGGTTTTAATGAAAACCTGTTTTTT. Its protein product is CASSYRFNGFNENLFF.

The chain links TRBV12-5 to TRBJ1-1; TRBD1 aligns across 10 bases. In germline, CDR1 is LGHNT, CDR2 FRNRAP. This CDR3 has 14 amino acids. V trimming: 6 bases; J trimming: 5 bases; junction bases outside the gene matches: 6. This CDR3 is CASGWGTGVTEAFF. Written as DNA, the CDR3 is TGTGCTAGTGGATGGGGGACAGGGGTGACTGAAGCTTTCTTT.

About this clonotype: The junction departs from germline at one end; a sequencing error may be responsible. This chain links TRBV6-2 or TRBV6-3 with TRBJ1-1; D is uncertain. Germline-derived CDR1 and CDR2 are MNHEY and SVGEGT. CDR3 length: 12 amino acids. The CDR3, as DNA: TGTTCCAGCAGTTACACGGACGGTGAAGCTTTCTTT. Protein: CSSSYTDGEAFF.

The V call is TRBV25-1, the J call TRBJ1-5; no firm D call. The CDR3 runs to 14 residues. Trimming took off 2 bases at V and 7 bases at J, with 12 bases between the two ends. Per the germline V gene, CDR1 is MGHDK and CDR2 is SYGVNS. CDR3 coding DNA: TGTGCCAGCAGTGAAGCAGGCTACGGGCAGCCCCAGCATTTT. It encodes CASSEAGYGQPQHF.

This clonotype was found many times. The gene calls are TRBV7-2 and TRBJ1-2; D remains unclear. This CDR3 spans 12 amino acids. Germline CDR1 and CDR2: SGHTA and FQGNSA. The V end lost 1 base, the J end lost 7 bases, and 7 bases lay between the germline ends. The CDR3 DNA sequence: TGTGCCAGCAGCTTAGATAGTGGTGGCTACACCTTC. Translated, it gives CASSLDSGGYTF.

This clonotype was seen ten or more times. This chain uses TRBV28 with TRBJ2-7; D uncertain. Trimming pared 4 bases from V and 3 bases from J, leaving 7 bases between. CDR1 is MDHEN, CDR2 SYDVKM, per germline. This CDR3 spans 12 amino acids. As DNA, the CDR3 is TGTGCCAGCAGTTCCGTGGGCTACGAGCAGTACGTC. Its protein product is CASSSVGYEQYV.

In this sample, this clonotype turned up a few times. The chain employs TRBV5-5 and TRBJ2-7; maybe TRBD1 (6 bases). The CDR3 totals 16 residues. Looked up from germline, CDR1 is SGHKS and CDR2 is YYEKEE (reference sequence). V lost 3 bases, J lost 0 bases, and 16 bases lay in between. The DNA of the CDR3 is TGTGCCAGCAGCTGGAGGCCGGGACACGACTCCTACGAGCAGTACGTC. This sequence encodes CASSWRPGHDSYEQYV.

This clonotype showed up just a few times. This chain joins TRBV30 and TRBJ2-7; perhaps D is TRBD1 or TRBD2 (5 bases each). This CDR3 has 15 amino acids. From germline, CDR1 is GTSNPN and CDR2 SVGIG (reference sequence). Trimming left V 1 base short and J 2 bases short, with 15 bases between. The CDR3 DNA sequence: TGTGCCTGGAGTGCTGCCGGGGCATTGGCCTACGAGCAGTACTTC. This codes for CAWSAAGALAYEQYF.

In this sample, this clonotype turned up many times. This chain joins TRBV4-2 and TRBJ1-1; D gene ambiguous. Germline CDR1 is LGHNA and CDR2 is YNFKEQ. The V end was cut by 0 bases, the J end by 0 bases, with 11 bases between. The CDR3 runs to 16 residues. Here the CDR3 reads CASSQDWPGMNTEAFF. The CDR3 bases are TGTGCCAGCAGCCAAGATTGGCCGGGGATGAACACTGAAGCTTTCTTT.